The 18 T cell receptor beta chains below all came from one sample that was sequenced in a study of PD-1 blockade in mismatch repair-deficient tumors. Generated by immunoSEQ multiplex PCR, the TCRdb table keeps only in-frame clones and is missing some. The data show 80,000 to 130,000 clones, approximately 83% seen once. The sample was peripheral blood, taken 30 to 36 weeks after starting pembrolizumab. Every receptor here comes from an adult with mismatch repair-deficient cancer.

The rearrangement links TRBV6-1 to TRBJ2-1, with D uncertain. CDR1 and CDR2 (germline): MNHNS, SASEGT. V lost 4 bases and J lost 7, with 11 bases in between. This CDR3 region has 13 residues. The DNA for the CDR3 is TGTGCCAGCAGTGTAGAGTTAGTGAATGAGCAGTTCTTC. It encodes CASSVELVNEQFF.

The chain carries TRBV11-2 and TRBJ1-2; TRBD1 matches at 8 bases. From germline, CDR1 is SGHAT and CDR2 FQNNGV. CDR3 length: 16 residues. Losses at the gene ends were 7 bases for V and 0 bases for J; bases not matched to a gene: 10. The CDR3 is CASTKSGTGANYGYTF. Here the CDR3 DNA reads TGTGCCAGCACCAAATCCGGGACAGGTGCTAACTATGGCTACACCTTC. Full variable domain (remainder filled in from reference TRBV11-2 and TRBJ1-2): EAGVAQSPRYKIIEKRQSVAFWCNPISGHATLYWYQQILGQGPKLLIQFQNNGVVDDSQLPKDRFSAERLKGVDSTLKIQPAKLEDSAVYLCASTKSGTGANYGYTFGSGTRLTVV.

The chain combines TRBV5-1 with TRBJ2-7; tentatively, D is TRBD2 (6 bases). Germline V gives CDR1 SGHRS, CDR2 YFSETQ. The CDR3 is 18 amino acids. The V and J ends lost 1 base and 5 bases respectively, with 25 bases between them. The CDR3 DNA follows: TGCGCCAGCAGCTTGACCCCGTACGAGGGGAGGTTCGATCACGAGCAGTACTTC. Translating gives CASSLTPYEGRFDHEQYF.

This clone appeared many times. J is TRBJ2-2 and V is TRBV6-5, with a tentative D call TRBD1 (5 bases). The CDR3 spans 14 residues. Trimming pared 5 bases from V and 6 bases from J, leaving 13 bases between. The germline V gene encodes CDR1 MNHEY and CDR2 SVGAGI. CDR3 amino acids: CASSPSQGAGELFF. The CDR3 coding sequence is TGTGCCAGCAGTCCGTCTCAGGGCGCCGGGGAGCTGTTTTTT.

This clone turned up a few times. Written as DNA, the CDR3 is TGTGCCAGCAGCTTATGGAGGGAGACCCAGTACTTC. It is translated as CASSLWRETQYF. The rearrangement links TRBV7-9 to TRBJ2-5, with TRBD2 as a possible D gene (5 bases). The CDR3 consists of 12 residues. Germline values: CDR1 SEHNR, CDR2 FQNEAQ (reference sequence). Trimming shortened V by 2 bases and J by 5 bases, and 6 bases separated the two germline ends. The full variable domain, in which reference TRBV7-9 and TRBJ2-5 provide the parts outside the CDR3, is DTGVSQNPRHKITKRGQNVTFRCDPISEHNRLYWYRQTLGQGPEFLTYFQNEAQLEKSRLLSDRFSAERPKGSFSTLEIQRTEQGDSAMYLCASSLWRETQYFGPGTRLLVL.

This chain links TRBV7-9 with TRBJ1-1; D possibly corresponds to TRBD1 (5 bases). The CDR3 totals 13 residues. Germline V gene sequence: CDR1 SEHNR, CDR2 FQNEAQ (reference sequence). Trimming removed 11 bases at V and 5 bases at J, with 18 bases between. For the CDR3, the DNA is TGTGCCTGCCATTCCATCAGGGTAACTGAAGCTTTCTTT. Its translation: CACHSIRVTEAFF.

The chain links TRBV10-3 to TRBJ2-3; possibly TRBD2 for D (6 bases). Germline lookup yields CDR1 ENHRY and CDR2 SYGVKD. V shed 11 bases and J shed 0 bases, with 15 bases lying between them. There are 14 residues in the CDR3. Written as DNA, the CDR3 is TGTGCCTCCAGTTTAGCGGTAAGCACAGATACGCAGTATTTT. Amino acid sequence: CASSLAVSTDTQYF.

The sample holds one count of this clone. The CDR3 DNA follows: TGTGCCAGCAGTTTAGGGGTGGGGTATGAAGCTTTCTTT. Protein product: CASSLGVGYEAFF. The chain has TRBV27 and TRBJ1-1; no clear D gene. Germline V gives CDR1 MNHEY, CDR2 SMNVEV (reference sequence). V shed 2 bases and J shed 7 bases, with 11 bases lying between them. This CDR3 comprises 13 residues.

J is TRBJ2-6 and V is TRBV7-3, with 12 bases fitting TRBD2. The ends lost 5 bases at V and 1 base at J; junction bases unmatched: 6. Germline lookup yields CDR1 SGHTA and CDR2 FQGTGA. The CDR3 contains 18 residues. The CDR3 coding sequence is TGTGCCAGCAGCCCTCTAGCGGGAGGGCCGTCTGGGGCCAACGTCCTGACTTTC. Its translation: CASSPLAGGPSGANVLTF.

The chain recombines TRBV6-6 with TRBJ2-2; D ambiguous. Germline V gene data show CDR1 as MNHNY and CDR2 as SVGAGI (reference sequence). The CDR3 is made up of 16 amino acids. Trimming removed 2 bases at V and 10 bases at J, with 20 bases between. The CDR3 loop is CASSYKSDGHGEELFF. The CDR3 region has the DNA TGTGCCAGCAGTTACAAATCGGACGGTCATGGGGAGGAGCTGTTTTTT.

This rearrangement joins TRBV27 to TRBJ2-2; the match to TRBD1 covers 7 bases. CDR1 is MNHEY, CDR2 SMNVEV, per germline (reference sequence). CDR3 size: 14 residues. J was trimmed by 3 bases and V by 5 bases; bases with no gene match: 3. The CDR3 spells CASSRGQHTGELFF. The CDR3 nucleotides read TGTGCCAGCAGTAGGGGACAGCACACCGGGGAGCTGTTTTTT.

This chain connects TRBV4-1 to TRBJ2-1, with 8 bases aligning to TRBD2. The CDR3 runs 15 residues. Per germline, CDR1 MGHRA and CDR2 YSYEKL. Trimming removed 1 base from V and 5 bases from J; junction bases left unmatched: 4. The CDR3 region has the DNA TGCGCCAGCAGCCAAGCCGGGACTAGGAACAATGAGCAGTTCTTC. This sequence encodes CASSQAGTRNNEQFF.

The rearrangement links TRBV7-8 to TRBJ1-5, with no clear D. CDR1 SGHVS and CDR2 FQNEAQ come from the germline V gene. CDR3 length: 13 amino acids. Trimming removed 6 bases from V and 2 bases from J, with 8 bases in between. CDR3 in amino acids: CASRPSGNQPQHF. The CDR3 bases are TGTGCCAGCAGACCGTCGGGCAATCAGCCCCAGCATTTT.

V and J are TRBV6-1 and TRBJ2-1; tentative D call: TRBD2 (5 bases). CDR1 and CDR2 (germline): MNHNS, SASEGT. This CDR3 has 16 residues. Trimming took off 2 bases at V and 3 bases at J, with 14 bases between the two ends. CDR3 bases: TGTGCCAGCAGTGAAATCGCGGGTGGGCTCTACAATGAGCAGTTCTTC. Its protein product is CASSEIAGGLYNEQFF.

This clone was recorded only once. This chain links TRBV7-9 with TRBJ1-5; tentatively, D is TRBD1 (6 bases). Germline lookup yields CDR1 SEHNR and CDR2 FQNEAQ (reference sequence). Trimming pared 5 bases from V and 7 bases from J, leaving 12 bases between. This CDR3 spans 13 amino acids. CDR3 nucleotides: TGTGCCAGCAGCAATACAGGGTCCCAGCCCCAGCATTTT. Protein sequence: CASSNTGSQPQHF.

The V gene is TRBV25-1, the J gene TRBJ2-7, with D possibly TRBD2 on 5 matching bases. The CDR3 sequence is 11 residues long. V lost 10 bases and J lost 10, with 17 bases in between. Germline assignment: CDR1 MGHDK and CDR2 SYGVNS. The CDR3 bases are TGTGCCACCAAGGGAGCGACAACACAGTACTTC. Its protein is CATKGATTQYF.

The CDR3 loop is CASSYYTGIFYGYTF. The CDR3 DNA sequence: TGTGCCAGCAGTTATTACACAGGCATATTCTATGGCTACACCTTC. The chain links TRBV27 to TRBJ1-2, with a tentative D call TRBD1 (5 bases). There are 15 residues in the CDR3. V lost 4 bases to trimming and J lost 4 bases, with 16 bases between them. Germline lookup yields CDR1 MNHEY and CDR2 SMNVEV (reference sequence).

CDR3 bases: TGTGCCAGCAGCTCCCGGACTAGCGGGGGCTACAATGAGCAGTTCTTC. It is translated as CASSSRTSGGYNEQFF. The V gene is TRBV11-3, the J gene TRBJ2-1, with 13 bases fitting TRBD2. Trimming cost V 4 bases and J 3 bases; bases outside gene matches: 3. Germline CDR1 and CDR2: SGHNT and YENEEA. The CDR3 consists of 16 residues.